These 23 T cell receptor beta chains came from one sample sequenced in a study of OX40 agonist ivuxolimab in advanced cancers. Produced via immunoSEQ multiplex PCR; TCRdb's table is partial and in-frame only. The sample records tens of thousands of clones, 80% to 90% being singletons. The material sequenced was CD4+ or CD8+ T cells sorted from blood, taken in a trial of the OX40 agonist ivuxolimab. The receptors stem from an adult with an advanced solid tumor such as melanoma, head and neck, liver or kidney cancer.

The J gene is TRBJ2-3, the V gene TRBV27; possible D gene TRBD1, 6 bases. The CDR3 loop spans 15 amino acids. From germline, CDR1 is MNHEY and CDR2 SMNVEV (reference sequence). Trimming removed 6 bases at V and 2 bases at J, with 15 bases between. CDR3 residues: CASSLKGEFTDTQYF. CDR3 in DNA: TGTGCCAGCAGCTTGAAGGGGGAGTTCACAGATACGCAGTATTTT.

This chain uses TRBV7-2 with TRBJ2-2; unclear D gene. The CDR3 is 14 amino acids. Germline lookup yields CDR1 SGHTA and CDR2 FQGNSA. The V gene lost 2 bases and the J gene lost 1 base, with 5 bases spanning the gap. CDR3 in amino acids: CASSLRLNTGELFF. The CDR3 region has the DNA TGTGCCAGCAGCTTAAGGCTGAACACCGGGGAGCTGTTTTTT.

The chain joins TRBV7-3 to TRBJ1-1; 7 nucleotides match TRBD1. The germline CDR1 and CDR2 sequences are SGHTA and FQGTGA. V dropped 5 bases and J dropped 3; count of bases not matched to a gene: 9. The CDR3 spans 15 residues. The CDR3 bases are TGTGCCAGCAGCCCCCAGGGGGGGAGGGACACTGAAGCTTTCTTT. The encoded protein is CASSPQGGRDTEAFF.

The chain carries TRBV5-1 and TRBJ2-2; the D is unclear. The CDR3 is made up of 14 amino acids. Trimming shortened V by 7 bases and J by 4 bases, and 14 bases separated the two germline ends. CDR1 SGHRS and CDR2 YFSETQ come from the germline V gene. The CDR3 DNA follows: TGCGCCAGCGGCCCACCCGGTAGCACCGGGGAGCTGTTTTTT. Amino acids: CASGPPGSTGELFF.

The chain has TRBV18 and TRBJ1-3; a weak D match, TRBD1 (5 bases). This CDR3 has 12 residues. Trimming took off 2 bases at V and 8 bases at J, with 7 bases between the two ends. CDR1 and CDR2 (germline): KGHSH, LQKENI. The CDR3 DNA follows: TGTGCCAGCTCACCAGGGGGATACACCATATATTTT. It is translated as CASSPGGYTIYF. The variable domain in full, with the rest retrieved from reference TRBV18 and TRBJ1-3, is NAGVMQNPRHLVRRRGQEARLRCSPMKGHSHVYWYRQLPEEGLKFMVYLQKENIIDESGMPKERFSAEFPKEGPSILRIQQVVRGDSAAYFCASSPGGYTIYFGEGSWLTVV.

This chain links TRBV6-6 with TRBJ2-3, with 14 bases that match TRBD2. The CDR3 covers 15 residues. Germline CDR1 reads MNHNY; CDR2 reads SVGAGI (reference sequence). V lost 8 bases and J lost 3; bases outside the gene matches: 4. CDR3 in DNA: TGTGCCAGCCAGACTAGCGGGGGGGGGACAGATACGCAGTATTTT. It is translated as CASQTSGGGTDTQYF.

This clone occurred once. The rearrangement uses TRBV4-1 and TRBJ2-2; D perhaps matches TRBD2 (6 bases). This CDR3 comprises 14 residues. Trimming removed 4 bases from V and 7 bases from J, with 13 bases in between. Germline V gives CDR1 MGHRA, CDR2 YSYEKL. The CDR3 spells CASSRPGGNGELFF. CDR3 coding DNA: TGCGCCAGCAGCCGCCCTGGGGGGAACGGGGAGCTGTTTTTT.

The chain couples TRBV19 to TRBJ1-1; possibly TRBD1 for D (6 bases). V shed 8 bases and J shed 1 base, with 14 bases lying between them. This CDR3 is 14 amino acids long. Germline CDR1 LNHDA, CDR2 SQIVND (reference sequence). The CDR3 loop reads CASLSGVRNTEAFF. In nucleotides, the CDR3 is TGTGCCAGTTTGTCAGGGGTAAGGAACACTGAAGCTTTCTTT.

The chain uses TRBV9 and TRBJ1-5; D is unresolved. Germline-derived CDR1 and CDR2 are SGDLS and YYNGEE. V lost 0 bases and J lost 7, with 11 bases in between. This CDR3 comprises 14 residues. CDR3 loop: CASSVGGDGQPQHF. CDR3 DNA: TGTGCCAGCAGCGTAGGTGGGGATGGGCAGCCCCAGCATTTT.

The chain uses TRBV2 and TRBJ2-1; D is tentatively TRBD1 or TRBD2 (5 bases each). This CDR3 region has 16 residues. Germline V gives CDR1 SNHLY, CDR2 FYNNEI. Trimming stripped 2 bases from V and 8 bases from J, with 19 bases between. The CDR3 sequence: CASSEFRTFGADEQFF. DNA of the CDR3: TGTGCCAGCAGTGAATTTCGGACATTCGGGGCGGATGAGCAGTTCTTC.

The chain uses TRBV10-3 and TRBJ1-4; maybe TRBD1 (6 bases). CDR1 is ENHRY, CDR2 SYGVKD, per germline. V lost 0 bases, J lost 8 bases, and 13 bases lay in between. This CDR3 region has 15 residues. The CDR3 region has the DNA TGTGCCATCAGTGAGTCGTGGGGGCTGGGGGAAAAACTGTTTTTT. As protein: CAISESWGLGEKLFF.

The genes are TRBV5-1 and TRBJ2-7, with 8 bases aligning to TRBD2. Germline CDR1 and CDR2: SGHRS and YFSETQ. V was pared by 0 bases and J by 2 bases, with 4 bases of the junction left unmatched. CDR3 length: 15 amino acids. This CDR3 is CASSLDAGGPYEQYF. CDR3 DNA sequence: TGCGCCAGCAGCTTGGACGCGGGAGGCCCCTACGAGCAGTACTTC.

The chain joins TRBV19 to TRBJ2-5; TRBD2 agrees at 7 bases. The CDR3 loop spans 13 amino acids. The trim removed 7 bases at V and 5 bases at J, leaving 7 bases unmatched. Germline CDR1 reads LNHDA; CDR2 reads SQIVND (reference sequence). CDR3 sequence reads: CASTPQGGETQYF. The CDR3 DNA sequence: TGTGCCAGTACCCCTCAGGGAGGGGAGACCCAGTACTTC.

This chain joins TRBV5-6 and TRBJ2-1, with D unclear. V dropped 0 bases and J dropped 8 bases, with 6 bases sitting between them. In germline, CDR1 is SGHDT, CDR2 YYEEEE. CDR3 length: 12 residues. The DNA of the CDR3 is TGTGCCAGCAGCTTGGGTTGGGATGAGCAGTTCTTC. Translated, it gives CASSLGWDEQFF.

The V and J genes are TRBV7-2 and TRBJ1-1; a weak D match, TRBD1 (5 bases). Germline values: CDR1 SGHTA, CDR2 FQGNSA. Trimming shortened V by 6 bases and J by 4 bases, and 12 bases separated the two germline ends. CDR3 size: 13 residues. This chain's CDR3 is CASSRLDSTEAFF. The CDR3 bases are TGTGCCAGCAGTCGACTTGACAGCACTGAAGCTTTCTTT.

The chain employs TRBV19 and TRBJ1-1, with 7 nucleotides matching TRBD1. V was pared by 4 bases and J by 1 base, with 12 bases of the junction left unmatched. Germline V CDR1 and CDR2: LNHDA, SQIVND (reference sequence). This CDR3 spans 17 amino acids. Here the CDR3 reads CASSTRQGQSGNTEAFF. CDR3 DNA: TGTGCCAGTAGTACCAGACAGGGCCAATCGGGGAACACTGAAGCTTTCTTT.

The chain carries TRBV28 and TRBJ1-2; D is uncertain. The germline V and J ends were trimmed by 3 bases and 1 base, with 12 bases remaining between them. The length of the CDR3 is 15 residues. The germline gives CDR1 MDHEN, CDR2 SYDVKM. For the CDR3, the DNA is TGTGCCAGCAGTTTCAGAAACCGAATTAACTATGGCTACACCTTC. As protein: CASSFRNRINYGYTF.

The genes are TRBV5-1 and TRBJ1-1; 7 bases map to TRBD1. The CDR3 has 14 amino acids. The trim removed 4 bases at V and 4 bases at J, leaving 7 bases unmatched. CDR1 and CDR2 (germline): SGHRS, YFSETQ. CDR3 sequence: CASSRDRVTTEAFF. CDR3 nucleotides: TGCGCCAGCAGCCGCGACAGGGTTACCACTGAAGCTTTCTTT.

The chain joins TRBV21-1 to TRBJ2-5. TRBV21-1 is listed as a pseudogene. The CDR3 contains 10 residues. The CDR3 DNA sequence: TGTGCCAGTGTCCAAGAGACCCAGTACTTC. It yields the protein CASVQETQYF.

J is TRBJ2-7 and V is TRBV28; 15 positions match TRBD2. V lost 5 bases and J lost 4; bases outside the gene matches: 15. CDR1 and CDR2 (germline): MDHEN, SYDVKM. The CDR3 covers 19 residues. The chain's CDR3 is CASSHPLRGTSGRRYEQYF. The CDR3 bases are TGTGCCAGCAGTCACCCCCTGAGAGGGACTAGCGGGAGGAGGTACGAGCAGTACTTC.

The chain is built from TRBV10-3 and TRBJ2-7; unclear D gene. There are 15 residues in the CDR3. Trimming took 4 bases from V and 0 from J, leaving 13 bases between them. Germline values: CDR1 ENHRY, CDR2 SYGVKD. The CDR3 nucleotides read TGTGCCATCAGTGTTAGGGATTACAGCTCCTACGAGCAGTACTTC. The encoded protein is CAISVRDYSSYEQYF.

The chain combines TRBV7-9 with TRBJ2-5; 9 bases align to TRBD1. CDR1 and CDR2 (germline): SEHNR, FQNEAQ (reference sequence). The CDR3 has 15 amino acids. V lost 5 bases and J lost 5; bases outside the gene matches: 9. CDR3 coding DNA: TGTGCCAGCAGCCCCGGACAGGGGCCGGGGGAGACCCAGTACTTC. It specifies CASSPGQGPGETQYF.

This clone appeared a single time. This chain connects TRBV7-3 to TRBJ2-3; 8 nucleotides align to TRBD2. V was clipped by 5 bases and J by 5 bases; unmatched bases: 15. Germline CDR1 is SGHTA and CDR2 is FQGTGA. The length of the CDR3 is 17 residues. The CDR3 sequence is CASSPKGLAAAGDTQYF. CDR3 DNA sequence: TGTGCCAGCAGCCCAAAAGGACTAGCCGCCGCCGGAGATACGCAGTATTTT.